The clone carrying this TCR beta chain was recorded once. Its antigen is as yet unknown. The CDR3 has 18 residues. Trimming cost V 0 bases and J 0 bases; bases outside gene matches: 2. CDR1 and CDR2 (germline): KGHSH, LQKENI. The protocol was immunoSEQ multiplex PCR, while the TCRdb copy is restricted to in-frame clones and leaves out a portion. The data hold 130,000 to 150,000 clones, with about 93% observed a single time. The entry originates in a study of graft-versus-host responses after intestinal transplantation. The study, taken as a whole, reports: Association was observed between peak circulating GvH clone levels and early post-transplant HvG declines. Marrow from the recipient contained GvH clones, some of which had appeared first in ileum or blood.

This material consisted of unstimulated CD4+ T cells sorted from spleen or lymph node cells, taken before intestinal transplant. This receptor was identified in a human donor who received an intestinal transplant. V is TRBV18 and J is TRBJ2-2; 12 positions agree with TRBD2. The CDR3 sequence is CASSPPGLAGPNTGELFF. CDR3 DNA sequence: TGTGCCAGCTCACCACCGGGACTAGCGGGCCCGAACACCGGGGAGCTGTTTTTT.